Given below is one T cell receptor beta chain in context. What antigen it recognizes has not been identified. Qualities for individual bases were not recorded, and no much larger clone is one base off. The data were obtained in a study of PD-1 blockade in classical Hodgkin lymphoma (dated by TCRdb to about 2020). Describing the broader study: Nivolumab dosing was 3 mg/kg intravenously every 2 weeks, continuing until either disease progression or unacceptable toxicity. The study used CyTOF and TCR beta sequencing to define a peripheral blood immune signature of response to PD-1 blockade in classical Hodgkin lymphoma.

The sample's time point label, decoded: cycle 1 day 1 (C1D1), immediately before nivolumab initiation. All trial patients had relapsed after autologous stem cell transplantation, with cohorts A, B and C differing in prior brentuximab vedotin exposure. A total of approximately 51 patients with relapsed/refractory classical Hodgkin lymphoma made up the trial cohort, and each patient's best overall response was complete response, partial response or progressive disease. Trial patients were treated with single-agent nivolumab in the multi-cohort phase II CheckMate 205 trial. An independent review committee assessed best overall response by applying the 2007 International Working Group response criteria. PBMCs from the trial were collected at three points: immediately before nivolumab initiation (C1D1), and during therapy at cycle 2 day 1 and cycle 4 day 1. Peripheral blood was collected in 8 mL Vacutainer Cell Preparation Tubes, from which PBMCs were isolated by centrifugation and then cryopreserved.

The germline V gene gives CDR1 as SGHAT and CDR2 as FQNNGV. V is cut back by 5 bases and J by 6 bases, with 9 bases in the junction unmatched. The CDR3 goes from the cysteine to the phenylalanine over 15 residues. Kept here is only the CDR3 DNA, which spans 45 bases and is read in frame from base 1. Overall study outcomes, separate from this receptor: The study was restricted to a single clinical trial cohort, and the causes of repertoire differences, possibly disease activity or prior therapy, were left undefined. Lower diversity was observed in patients in whom nivolumab was started less than 1 year after ASCT, and these patients were excluded from later analyses so that confounding by immune reconstitution would be avoided. Trial patients achieving complete response had baseline diversity similar to newly diagnosed patients, whereas partial responders and progressors had significantly lower diversity. Baseline TCR diversity was reported as lower in newly diagnosed patients than in healthy donors, and lower still in relapsed/refractory patients. A significant rise by C4D1 was seen in CD4+ but not CD8+ TCR diversity (p=0.0027 vs p=0.16), with the rise being most apparent in complete responders (p=0.02).

Genomic DNA was isolated using the Qiagen DNeasy kit from unsorted PBMCs as well as from negatively selected CD4+ and CD8+ fractions. TCR beta CDR3 regions were amplified by immunoSEQ multiplex PCR using primers annealing to V and J segments. A synthetic immune receptor repertoire was used to minimize amplification bias, and remaining bias was computationally removed after sequencing. In the original analysis: Custom Python scripts were used to quantify repertoire diversity as the Shannon entropy index. Unsorted, CD4+ and CD8+ repertoires were analyzed separately, except for combined analyses in which CD4+ and CD8+ sequences were merged in silico. Clonal expansion was defined as a frequency increase of at least 2-fold after treatment compared with C1D1, and clones undetected at baseline were assigned a pseudocount of 0.5. Clones with 0 or 1 copy at C1D1 were classified as singleton clones, and clones with 2 or more copies were classified as non-singleton clones. Clones expanded in unsorted samples were labelled as CD4+, CD8+ or unknown by matching protein sequences in sorted samples from the same patient. Wilcoxon tests on paired samples were used to test changes in diversity from C1D1 to C4D1. TCRdb holds this immuneACCESS table with in-frame rearrangements only. Some clones are missing; in checked studies, unresolved V genes explain under half, and the rest has no known cause. V and J calls and clone size follow that table, whereas D and trimming were derived from the DNA. The sample profile shows tens of thousands of clones; about 92% of them were found once. Of the sample, about 7.6% is held by the ten largest clones.

The sample here was peripheral blood mononuclear cells (PBMCs), taken at baseline. The chain is encoded by TRBV11-2 joined to TRBJ2-1, with 8 middle bases fitting TRBD2. The clonotype originates from a human donor with classical Hodgkin lymphoma. For the CDR3, the sequence is CASSQRELGGNEQFF. The base sequence is TGTGCCAGCAGCCAGCGGGAGTTAGGGGGCAATGAGCAGTTCTTC. The entire variable domain, with the stretches around the CDR3 drawn from the reference TRBV11-2 and TRBJ2-1 proteins, is EAGVAQSPRYKIIEKRQSVAFWCNPISGHATLYWYQQILGQGPKLLIQFQNNGVVDDSQLPKDRFSAERLKGVDSTLKIQPAKLEDSAVYLCASSQRELGGNEQFFGPGTRLTVL.